This T cell receptor beta chain appears in the sequencing data of a study of blood T cell repertoires in COVID-19. Study at large: T cells, B-cell-depleted T cells, or PBMCs supplied cDNA or gDNA.

Germline values: CDR1 SGHDT, CDR2 YYEEEE. The CDR3 consists of 16 residues. The J segment lost 3 bases and the V segment lost 3 bases, leaving 6 bases of the junction unmatched. The authors' processing: Amplifying reference gene primers gave estimates of nucleated cell counts. TCRdb keeps only in-frame clones here, not all; method: immunoSEQ multiplex PCR. Clonal size and the V and J genes are those of that table, whereas D and trimming came from the DNA. This sample has under 250,000 clones, with 75% to 85% found just once. The sample comprised peripheral blood. This receptor was obtained from a human donor in a cohort sampled during active COVID-19. The V gene is TRBV5-6, the J gene TRBJ2-7, with 13 bases aligning to TRBD2. This CDR3 reads CASSWTSGSINYEQYF. The CDR3 DNA is TGTGCCAGCAGCTGGACTAGCGGGAGTATAAACTACGAGCAGTACTTC.